This T cell receptor beta chain originates from a study of cytomegalovirus exposure and HLA in healthy donors (dated by TCRdb to the late 2010s). With respect to the entire study: An earlier analysis of 550 to 700 of the donors reported about 290 Gb of sequence data and 117 million unique TCR beta sequences from some 180 million T cells. Both class I and class II loci were covered by HLA typing, at four-digit resolution. Using immunosequencing, the study profiled T cell repertoires from fewer than 850 subjects and related those repertoires to cytomegalovirus serostatus. Typing coverage differed by locus: A, B, C, DRB1 and DQB1 were typed in about 620-640 donors, DQA1 in roughly 510, DPA1 in 600 to 610, and DPB1 in just under 480. To decide whether each TCR beta V gene segment behaved as functional or pseudogenic, an earlier analysis of fewer than 750 of the donors relied on high-throughput TCR beta sequencing. Across around 400 genotyped donors of the cohort, an average of about 240,000 unique TCR beta nucleotide sequences per donor were sequenced, and roughly a sixth of those sequences were non-productive. The study combined high-throughput TCR immunosequencing, statistical association of individual TCRs with disease status, and machine learning to predict cytomegalovirus infection status. Of the 350 to 400 genotyped donors, around 81% fell in the genetic ancestry cluster associated with self-reported Caucasian donors. A later analysis re-analyzed previously published TCR beta repertoires from approximately 700 donors and added high-resolution HLA genotyping to study TCR occurrence patterns. In the later analysis, no new phenotypic data were used to find candidate immune exposures; instead, reliance was placed on TCR beta sequences and their occurrence across donors. In a later genetic analysis, genome-wide SNP genotypes for about three fifths of the roughly 670 donors were used, and that subset was treated as a discovery cohort. An early release covering about 600 HLA-typed donors comprised approximately 290 gigabases of sequencing data and tens of millions of unique TCR sequences. Donor age, sex, ethnicity and CMV serostatus were collected together with the repertoire data. All discovery cohort repertoires had been generated using a single sequencing platform. Five DR-DQ haplotypes were treated as single units for association and clustering because of strong linkage in the cohort. In addition to the first cohort of hundreds of subjects, a separate validation cohort of over 90 different subjects was used. The study aimed to test whether signatures of past pathogen exposure could be identified by cataloging public T cell receptors.

Counted from cysteine to phenylalanine, this CDR3 has 15 amino acids. CDR3 DNA only is kept here, 45 bases in frame from base 1. For this chain, trimming is 5 bases at the V end and 2 bases at the J end, and the number of junction bases without a gene match is 7. The germline V gene yields SGHVS for CDR1 and FNYEAQ for CDR2. Study-wide findings and limitations: The authors suggested that the approach could potentially be extended to other disease states and immunological phenotypes. A later analysis found that HLA-associated TCR beta chains were more clonally expanded and had lower generation probabilities than equally common non-associated chains. According to a later analysis, most CMV-associated TCR beta chains appeared to be HLA-restricted, and the HLA associations seemed to be driven largely by CMV exposure. Compared with the roughly 710-donor mean, donors in an Asian-associated ancestry cluster had fewer N-insertions in productive TCRs, according to a later genetic analysis. The earlier analysis of a few hundred of the donors excluded about 16 rarely observed V segments, including chromosome 9 orphons, because counts were too low. Correlated functional status among segregating V segments might be attributable to linkage disequilibrium, but an unknown experimental factor could not be ruled out. In an earlier analysis of some 500 of the donors, most TCR beta V segments appeared in productive rearrangements about 90% or about 30% of the time, broadly matching IMGT annotations. Some IMGT-functional V segments, including TRBV6-2 and TRBV6-3, could not be told apart with the 87-base-pair reads, so those segments were excluded. The classifier was reported to diagnose cytomegalovirus status with high specificity and sensitivity in both the original and validation cohorts. A later analysis associated approximately 17,000 TCR beta sequences with specific HLA alleles at a false discovery rate of 0.05. A later genetic analysis associated a missense DCLRE1C variant with V-gene and J-gene trimming of TCR beta chains, and an independent cohort replicated the association. A further reported finding was that TCR beta sequences accurately predicted the HLA-A and HLA-B alleles for most subjects in the first cohort. Three of the identified cytomegalovirus-associated TCR beta chains were confirmed in vitro to be specific for cytomegalovirus antigens. Only TCR beta chains were sequenced in this cohort, and the absence of alpha or paired-chain data limited detectable features. The study gave a list of more than 150 TCR beta chains associated with cytomegalovirus. A later analysis reported that several top co-occurrence clusters appeared linked to parvovirus B19, influenza, CMV and Epstein-Barr virus. A cluster of highly shared sequence variants was judged likely to represent a technical artifact of the sequencing pipeline. The only immune exposure information available for the cohort was CMV serostatus. Most TCR sequences were seen in very few donors, while some public TCRs were found in many individuals. HLA typing was unavailable for some donors at each locus, so association tests used only the typed subset. A later analysis found that TCR association rates varied across HLA loci, with DRB1 alleles showing the most associated TCRs and HLA-C alleles the fewest. The presence/absence analyses assumed that sequencing depth was roughly uniform across donors, and that assumption may not be true. Strong co-occurrence of HLA alleles, especially DR and DQ, made assigning TCR associations to individual alleles difficult.

Concerning this clone: Its binding antigen is unknown. The input lacks base qualities; no much larger clone sits a single base away.

The cohort consisted of some 730 healthy bone marrow donors. Cohort members were all nominally healthy when sampled, although unrecorded immune exposures were likely present. The donor tested CMV seropositive and was one of the 289 seropositive cohort members. Each donor provided a peripheral blood sample, and peripheral blood mononuclear cells were used for TCR beta sequencing. The Qiagen DNeasy Blood Extraction Kit was used to extract genomic DNA from the blood cell samples. The library was made by the immunoSEQ multiplex PCR assay. For the multiplex PCR, a mixture combining 60 forward primers for TCR Vbeta segments and 13 reverse primers for TCR Jbeta segments was used. The CDR3 region of rearranged TCR beta genes was amplified from genomic DNA with a multiplex PCR assay. Amplified TCR beta libraries were sequenced as 87-base-pair reads on the Illumina HiSeq System. On the study's bioinformatics: A later analysis counted approximately 76 million unique TCR beta chains across the roughly 700 repertoires, and some 11 million of these chains were shared by at least two donors. Raw reads were error-corrected and collapsed into unique sequences by a nearest-neighbor algorithm in which closely related sequences were merged to remove PCR and sequencing errors. V, D and J gene segments were assigned by aligning CDR3 sequences to IMGT reference sequences. For a sequence to be retained, a match of at least six nucleotides to both a V gene segment and a J gene segment was required. A rearrangement counted as productive if the CDR3 had no stop codons and remained in frame with V and J, and every other rearrangement counted as non-productive. Following IMGT convention, CDR3 was defined as the stretch from the second conserved V-encoded cysteine to the conserved J-encoded phenylalanine. The earlier analysis of roughly 590 of the donors excluded any sequence lacking an unambiguous match to a single V gene segment. In an earlier analysis of some 590 of the donors, V segments were called functional above 56.7% productive rearrangements and were called segregating when the between-donor standard deviation exceeded 5%. A statistical classification framework was built to diagnose cytomegalovirus status from the catalog of TCR beta chain sequences. V and J gene assignment, in a later analysis, came from comparing TCR nucleotide sequences with IMGT/GENE-DB human TR gene sequences. Using the TCRdist pipeline, a later analysis assigned CDR3 sequences along with most-parsimonious VDJ recombination scenarios. A later analysis defined each TCR beta chain by its CDR3 amino acid sequence plus V-gene family, and excluded reads lacking a unique V-gene family. In a later analysis, approximately 590 highly shared, low-generation-probability nucleotide sequences were removed to address suspected cross-contamination and a sequencing artifact. A later analysis calculated a clonal expansion index for each public chain from normalized within-repertoire ranks of inferred template counts. A later analysis computed generation probabilities with a VDJ recombination model fitted to out-of-frame rearrangements, and checked the results against IGoR. In a later analysis, TCR-TCR, TCR-HLA and TCR-CMV co-occurrence was scored with hypergeometric tests, and a repertoire-size bias correction was applied to TCR pairs. False discovery rates were estimated in a later analysis by permuting HLA or CMV assignments 20 times. In a later analysis, co-occurring TCRs were grouped with DBSCAN, and TCRdist sequence similarity was added when clustering was performed within HLA-allele-positive subsets. Co-occurrence clustering excluded repertoires with fewer than 30,000 or more than 120,000 public chains, plus five with anomalous nucleotide sharing. TCRdb holds this immuneACCESS table with in-frame rearrangements only. Some clones are missing; in checked studies, unresolved V genes explain under half, and the rest has no known cause. V and J calls plus clone size are reproduced from that table; the DNA served to infer D and trimming. The sample profile shows under 200,000 clones; approximately 80% of them were found once. The ten most abundant clones make up around 6.5% of the sample.

The sample taken for sequencing was PBMCs. The receptor chain draws on TRBV7-6 and TRBJ2-3, with TRBD2 identical over 7 junction bases. This TCR came from a male donor in good health and CMV-seropositive. The CDR3 has the sequence CASSPSGGFTDTQYF. Here is the DNA: TGTGCCAGCAGCCCGTCCGGGGGGTTCACAGATACGCAGTATTTT.